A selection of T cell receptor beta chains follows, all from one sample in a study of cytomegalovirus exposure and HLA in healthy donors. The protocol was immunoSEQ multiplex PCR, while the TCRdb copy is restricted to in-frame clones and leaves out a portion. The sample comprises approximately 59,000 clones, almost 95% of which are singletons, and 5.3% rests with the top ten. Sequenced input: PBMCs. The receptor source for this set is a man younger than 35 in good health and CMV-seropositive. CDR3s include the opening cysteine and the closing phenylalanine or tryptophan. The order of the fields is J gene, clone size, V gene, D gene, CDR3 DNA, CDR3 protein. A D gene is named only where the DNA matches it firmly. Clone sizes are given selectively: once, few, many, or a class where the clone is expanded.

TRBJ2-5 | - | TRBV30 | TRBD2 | TGTGCCTGGAATTCTAGCCCGGGAGGTGTGGAGACCCAGTACTTC | CAWNSSPGGVETQYF
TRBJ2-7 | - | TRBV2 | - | TGTGCCAGCAGTGACCCCTCTCCATACCACATCTTC | CASSDPSPYHIF
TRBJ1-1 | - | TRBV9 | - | TGTGCCAGCAGCGAGGGACACCCAAACACTGAAGCTTTCTTT | CASSEGHPNTEAFF
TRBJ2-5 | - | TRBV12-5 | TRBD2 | TGTGCTAGTTCGGGAGGGGGTGTAGAGACCCAGTACTTC | CASSGGGVETQYF
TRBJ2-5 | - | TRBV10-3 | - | TGTGCCATCAGTGAGGGCAGTAACCTTTGGGAGACCCAGTACTTC | CAISEGSNLWETQYF
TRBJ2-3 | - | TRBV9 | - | TGTGCCAGCAGCTCCCGGACTATCACAGATACGCAGTATTTT | CASSSRTITDTQYF
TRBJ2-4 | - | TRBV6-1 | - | TGTGCCAGCGGTCTGGACACCTTAGCCAAAAACATTCAGTACTTC | CASGLDTLAKNIQYF
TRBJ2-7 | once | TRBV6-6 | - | TGTGCCACAAACGGGAGAACCGGCTTCTACGAGCAGTACTTC | CATNGRTGFYEQYF
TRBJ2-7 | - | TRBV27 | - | TGTGCCAGCAGCCACGACAGGCTAACTTCCTACGAGCAGTACTTC | CASSHDRLTSYEQYF
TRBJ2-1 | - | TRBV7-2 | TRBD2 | TGTGCCAGCAGCCGGACTAGCGGACGGTACAATGAGCAGTTCTTC | CASSRTSGRYNEQFF
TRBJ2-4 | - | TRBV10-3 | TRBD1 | TGTGCCATCAGTGAGACCGGGACAGGCGACCCAGGGTACTTC | CAISETGTGDPGYF
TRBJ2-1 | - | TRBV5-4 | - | TGTGCCAGCAGACGGACTTCTATCGGGATAGACAATGAGCAGTTCTTC | CASRRTSIGIDNEQFF
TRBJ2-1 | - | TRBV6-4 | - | TGTGCCAGCAGTGACTCGCTTTCAGGGTCCTACAATGAGCAGTTCTTC | CASSDSLSGSYNEQFF
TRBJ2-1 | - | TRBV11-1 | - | TGTGCCAGCAGCTTTTATGTTGGGAGCGCCTCCTACAATGAGCAGTTCTTC | CASSFYVGSASYNEQFF
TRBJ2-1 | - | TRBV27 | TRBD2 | TGTGCCAGCAGTTTATCGTCTAGCGGGAGTAAGGGTGAGCAGTTCTTC | CASSLSSSGSKGEQFF
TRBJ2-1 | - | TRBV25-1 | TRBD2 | TGTGCCAGCACTTTAGCGGGCTCCTACAATGAGCAGTTCTTC | CASTLAGSYNEQFF
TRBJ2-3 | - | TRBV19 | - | TGTGCCAGTAGTCGTTCGAGGCTTAGCACAGATACGCAGTATTTT | CASSRSRLSTDTQYF
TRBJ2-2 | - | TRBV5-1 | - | TGCGCCAGCAGCTTGGTAGGGACATACACCGGGGAGCTGTTTTTT | CASSLVGTYTGELFF
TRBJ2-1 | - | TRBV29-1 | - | TGCAGCGTTGATGTATACAATGAGCAGTTCTTC | CSVDVYNEQFF
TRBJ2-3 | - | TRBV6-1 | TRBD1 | TGTGCCAGCAGTGAATTAGGGGGACAGGGCACAGATACGCAGTATTTT | CASSELGGQGTDTQYF
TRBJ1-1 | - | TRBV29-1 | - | TGCAGCGCTGCGGGGGGGGCGAGGACTGAAGCTTTCTTT | CSAAGGARTEAFF
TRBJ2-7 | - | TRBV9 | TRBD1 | TGTGCCAGCAGCCTAGGGACAGCCCAGATCTACGAGCAGTACTTC | CASSLGTAQIYEQYF
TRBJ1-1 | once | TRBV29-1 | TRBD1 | TGCAGCGTTGGGGGGGACAGGGGCACTGAAGCTTTCTTT | CSVGGDRGTEAFF
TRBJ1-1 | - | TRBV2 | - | TGTGCCAGCAGTGTAGGAGGGAACACTGAAGCTTTCTTT | CASSVGGNTEAFF
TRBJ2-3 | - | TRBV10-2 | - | TGCGCCAGCAACCCCGACAGCTTGACAGATACGCAGTATTTT | CASNPDSLTDTQYF
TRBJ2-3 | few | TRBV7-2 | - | TGTGCCAGCATCAACCCGGGAAAAAGCACAGATACGCAGTATTTT | CASINPGKSTDTQYF
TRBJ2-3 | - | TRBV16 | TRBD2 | TGTGCCAGCAGCCGGGCGTCCTGGGGACTAGCGGGAGATCAGGCGCAGTATTTT | CASSRASWGLAGDQAQYF
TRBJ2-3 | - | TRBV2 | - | TGTGCCAGCAGTGTGGTAGCGAGCACAGATACGCAGTATTTT | CASSVVASTDTQYF
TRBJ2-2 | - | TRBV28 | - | TGTGCCAGCAGTTTGACAGTCGGGGAGCTGTTTTTT | CASSLTVGELFF
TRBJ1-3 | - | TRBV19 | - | TGTGCCAGTAGTGCGGAATACTCTGGAAACACCATATATTTT | CASSAEYSGNTIYF
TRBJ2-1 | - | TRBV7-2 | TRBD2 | TGTGCCAGCAGCCCTCTAGGGTTAGCGGGAGTGAAGGGGAATGAGCAGTTCTTC | CASSPLGLAGVKGNEQFF
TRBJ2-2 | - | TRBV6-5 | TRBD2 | TGTGCCAGCAGTCCGGGACTAGCGGGAATCGGGGAGCTGTTTTTT | CASSPGLAGIGELFF
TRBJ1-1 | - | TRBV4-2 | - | TGTGCCAGCAGCCAAGGCGGGGGTTGGGGCACTGAAGCTTTCTTT | CASSQGGGWGTEAFF
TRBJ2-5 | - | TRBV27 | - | TGTGCCAGCAGTTTATCGACAGCTTCTATGGCCCAGTACTTC | CASSLSTASMAQYF
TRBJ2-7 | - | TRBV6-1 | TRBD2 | TGTGCCAGCAGTGATATCGGGAGCGGGAGGGCCTACGAGCAGTACTTC | CASSDIGSGRAYEQYF
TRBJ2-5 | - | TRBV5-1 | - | TGCGCCAGCAGCGGTCGGACAGGGGGTATACACACTATTAGGGCGGGAGGGCCCGAGACCCAGTACTTC | CASSGRTGGIHTIRAGGPETQYF
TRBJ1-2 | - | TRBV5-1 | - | TGCGCCAGCAGCTTGGGTGCCTCAATAGATTATGGCTACACCTTC | CASSLGASIDYGYTF
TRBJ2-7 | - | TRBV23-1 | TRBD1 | TGCGCCAGCAGTCCACGCCCGGGACAGGGCCAAAGTGAGCAGTACTTC | CASSPRPGQGQSEQYF
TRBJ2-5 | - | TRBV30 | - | TGTGCCTGGAGTGTTGACAGGTGGGAGACCCAGTACTTC | CAWSVDRWETQYF
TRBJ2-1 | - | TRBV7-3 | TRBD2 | TGTGCCAGCAGCCCTAGCGGGAGGTTCTTC | CASSPSGRFF
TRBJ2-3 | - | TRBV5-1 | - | TGCGCCAGCGCGAGCGAGATTCGCACAGATACGCAGTATTTT | CASASEIRTDTQYF
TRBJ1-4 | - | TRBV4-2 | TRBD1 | TGTGCCAGCAGCCAACCGGACAGGGGCTCCGAAAAACTGTTTTTT | CASSQPDRGSEKLFF
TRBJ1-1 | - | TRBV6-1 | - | TGTGCCAGCAGTGAGAGGGTTTTAGGCACTGAAGCTTTCTTT | CASSERVLGTEAFF
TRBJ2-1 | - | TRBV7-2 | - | TGTGCCAGCAGCTTAGGGGGCAGGAGCTCCTACAATGAGCAGTTCTTC | CASSLGGRSSYNEQFF
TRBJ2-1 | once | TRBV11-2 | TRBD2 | TGTGCCAGCAGCGAAGGACTAGCGGGAACCAATGAGCAGTTCTTC | CASSEGLAGTNEQFF
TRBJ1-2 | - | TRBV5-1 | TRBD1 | TGCGCCAGCAGCTCGGGACAGGGAAGGGCCTATGGCTACACCTTC | CASSSGQGRAYGYTF
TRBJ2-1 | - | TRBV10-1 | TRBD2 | TGCGCCAGCAGTCCCCGTGGTAGCGGGATTTTAAATGAGCAGTTCTTC | CASSPRGSGILNEQFF
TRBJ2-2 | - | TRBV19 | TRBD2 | TGTGCCAGTACCGACGAAGCGGGAGGGCCCGGGGAGCTGTTTTTT | CASTDEAGGPGELFF
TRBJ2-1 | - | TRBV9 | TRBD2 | TGTGCCAGCAGCGTAGGGGCGGGAGTAATAGACAATGAGCAGTTCTTC | CASSVGAGVIDNEQFF
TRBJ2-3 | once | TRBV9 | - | TGTGCCAGCAGCGTAGGAGGGCTTCAATCGCAGTATTTT | CASSVGGLQSQYF
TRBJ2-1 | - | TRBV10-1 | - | TGCGCCAGCAGTGATGGGCAGGGCTCCTACAATGAGCAGTTCTTC | CASSDGQGSYNEQFF
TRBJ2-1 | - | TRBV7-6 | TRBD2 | TGTGCCAGCAGCTTAGAGGCTAGCGGGAGTACGGGGAATGAGCAGTTCTTC | CASSLEASGSTGNEQFF
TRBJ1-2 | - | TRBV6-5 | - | TGTGCCAGCAGCCCCCAGGAGATCGGCGGGGGCTACACCTTC | CASSPQEIGGGYTF
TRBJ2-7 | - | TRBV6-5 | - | TGTGCCAGCAGTTACAGTCGGGACATCTCCTACGAGCAGTACTTC | CASSYSRDISYEQYF
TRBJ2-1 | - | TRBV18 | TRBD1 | TGTGCCAGCTCATCCGGGACAGGGACCTCCTACAATGAGCAGTTCTTC | CASSSGTGTSYNEQFF
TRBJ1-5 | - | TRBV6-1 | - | TGTGCCGGAAAAACAGAGGGAGGCGGGCCCCAGCATTTT | CAGKTEGGGPQHF
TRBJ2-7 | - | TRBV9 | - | TGTGCCAGCAGCGGACAGGGAGACGAGTACGGGGGCGAGCAGTACTTC | CASSGQGDEYGGEQYF